This passage covers 11 T cell receptor beta chains from one sample sequenced in a study of vaccination effects on CD4 cells after COVID-19. In the ViraFEST assay, antigen-specific CD4+ clonotypes were identified by expansion after peptide-pool stimulation. Having been cultured for around ten days, the cells underwent CD4+ T cell isolation. Sequencing was performed with immunoSEQ multiplex PCR; in TCRdb, only in-frame clones are kept and a portion is missing. This table holds some 11,000 clones, roughly 70% found once. These TCRs' antigens remain unknown. This specimen was CD4+ T cells from PBMCs cultured with HCoV-229E spike peptides, taken before COVID-19 vaccination. Receptors originate from a human donor who received a COVID-19 vaccine.

The table lists this clone with a count of one. The chain joins TRBV3-1 (or the pseudogene TRBV3-2) to TRBJ1-1; TRBD1 matches 8 bases. Germline CDR1 is LGHDT and CDR2 is YNNKEL (reference sequence). J gave up 6 bases and V 1 base, and 4 bases lay outside the gene matches. CDR3 length: 14 residues. CDR3 sequence reads: CASSQAGTGAEAFF. In nucleotides, the CDR3 is TGTGCCAGCAGCCAAGCTGGGACAGGTGCTGAAGCTTTCTTT.

The sample holds one count of this clone. The chain links TRBV20-1 to TRBJ2-1, with D tentatively TRBD1 (6 bases). The CDR3 contains 15 residues. The ends were cut back, 3 bases at V and 1 base at J, with 13 bases in the middle. CDR1 and CDR2 (germline): DFQATT, SNEGSKA (reference sequence). Written as DNA, the CDR3 is TGCAGTGCTAGTCCACTAGGGGGTTCCTACAATGAGCAGTTCTTC. This sequence encodes CSASPLGGSYNEQFF.

The V call is TRBV30, the J call TRBJ1-3, with D unclear. Germline CDR1 reads GTSNPN; CDR2 reads SVGIG (reference sequence). The ends were cut back, 4 bases at V and 4 bases at J, with 11 bases in the middle. The CDR3 contains 13 residues. This chain's CDR3 is CAWTRSLGNTIYF. CDR3 bases: TGTGCCTGGACGCGGAGCTTGGGAAACACCATATATTTT.

The chain joins TRBV18 to TRBJ2-6, with unresolved D. This CDR3 is built from 15 residues. Trimming left V 1 base short and J 2 bases short, with 6 bases between. Per germline, CDR1 KGHSH and CDR2 LQKENI. This CDR3 reads CASSPRRAGANVLTF. CDR3 sequence (DNA): TGTGCCAGCTCACCACGCCGGGCTGGGGCCAACGTCCTGACTTTC.

V usage is TRBV5-8 and J usage is TRBJ1-2, with D uncertain. The CDR3 extends over 10 amino acids. The germline gives CDR1 SGHTS, CDR2 YDEGEE. Trimming removed 3 bases at V and 8 bases at J, with 5 bases between. Here the CDR3 DNA reads TGTGCCAGCAGCTACATCGGCTACACCTTC. It translates to CASSYIGYTF. Filled out from reference TRBV5-8 and TRBJ1-2, the complete variable domain reads EAGVTQSPTHLIKTRGQQATLRCSPISGHTSVYWYQQALGLGLQFLLWYDEGEERNRGNFPPRFSGRQFPNYSSELNVNALELEDSALYLCASSYIGYTFGSGTRLTVV.

V is TRBV30 and J is TRBJ2-3; TRBD1 aligns across 12 bases. The CDR3 is 17 amino acids. Germline V CDR1 and CDR2: GTSNPN, SVGIG (reference sequence). The J segment lost 4 bases and the V segment lost 0 bases, leaving 8 bases of the junction unmatched. CDR3 in amino acids: CAWSVFLGQGASDTQYF. CDR3 coding DNA: TGTGCCTGGAGTGTTTTCTTGGGACAGGGGGCATCAGATACGCAGTATTTT. The full variable domain, completed using reference TRBV30 and TRBJ2-3, is SQTIHQWPATLVQPVGSPLSLECTVEGTSNPNLYWYRQAAGRGLQLLFYSVGIGQISSEVPQNLSASRPQDRQFILSSKKLLLSDSGFYLCAWSVFLGQGASDTQYFGPGTRLTVL.

The chain carries TRBV3-1 (or the pseudogene TRBV3-2) and TRBJ1-6; no firm D call. Between the trimmed V and J ends, which lost 3 bases and 10 bases, there was a span of 16 bases. The CDR3 has 15 amino acids. CDR1 is LGHDT and CDR2 is YNNKEL in the germline V gene (reference sequence). CDR3 loop: CASSQGRASPSPLHF. In DNA form, the CDR3 reads TGTGCCAGCAGCCAGGGCCGAGCGAGCCCGTCACCCCTCCACTTT.

CDR3 sequence (DNA): TGTGCCTGGAGACCTAGCGGGGGAGTTATGGGGGAGCTGTTTTTT. Its protein product is CAWRPSGGVMGELFF. The chain links TRBV30 to TRBJ2-2; 10 nucleotides line up with TRBD2. Losses at the gene ends were 3 bases for V and 8 bases for J; bases not matched to a gene: 9. This CDR3 spans 15 amino acids. Germline V gene sequence: CDR1 GTSNPN, CDR2 SVGIG (reference sequence).

The chain joins TRBV12-3 or TRBV12-4 to TRBJ1-1; tentatively, D is TRBD1 (5 bases). Trimming cost V 7 bases and J 1 base, with 10 bases left between them. The length of the CDR3 is 13 residues. This CDR3 is CASNGHANTEAFF. DNA of the CDR3: TGTGCCAGCAATGGACACGCGAACACTGAAGCTTTCTTT.

The chain couples TRBV5-4 to TRBJ1-1; the D is unclear. Germline V gene lookup returns CDR1 SGHNT and CDR2 YYREEE (reference sequence). CDR3 size: 13 residues. Trimming removed 3 bases at V and 4 bases at J, with 10 bases between. The CDR3 DNA follows: TGTGCCAGCAGCTCCCGGCAGTTCACTGAAGCTTTCTTT. It translates to CASSSRQFTEAFF.

This clone was counted between two and nine times. V usage is TRBV3-1 (or the pseudogene TRBV3-2) and J usage is TRBJ1-1; D is unresolved. Trimming removed 0 bases from V and 1 base from J, with 9 bases in between. Germline CDR1 reads LGHDT; CDR2 reads YNNKEL (reference sequence). The CDR3 runs 15 residues. For the CDR3, the DNA is TGTGCCAGCAGCCAAGACGGTACAGCGAACACTGAAGCTTTCTTT. The encoded protein is CASSQDGTANTEAFF.